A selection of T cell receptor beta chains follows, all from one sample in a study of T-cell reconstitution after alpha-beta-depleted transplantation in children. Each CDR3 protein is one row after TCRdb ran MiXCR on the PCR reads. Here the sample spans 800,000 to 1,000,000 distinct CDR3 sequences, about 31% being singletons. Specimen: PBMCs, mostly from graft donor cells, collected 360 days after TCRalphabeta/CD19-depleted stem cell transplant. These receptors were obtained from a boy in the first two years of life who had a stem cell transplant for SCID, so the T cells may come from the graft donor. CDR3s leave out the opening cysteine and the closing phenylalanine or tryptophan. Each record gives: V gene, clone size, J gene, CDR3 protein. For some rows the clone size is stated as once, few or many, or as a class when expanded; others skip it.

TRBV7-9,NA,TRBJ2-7,ASSPGPWAYEQY
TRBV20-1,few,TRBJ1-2,SARAGGVGGYT
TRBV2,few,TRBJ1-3,ASSRLQGNTIY
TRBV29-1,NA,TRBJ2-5,SVERPETQETQY
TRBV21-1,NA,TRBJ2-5,ASSRGREGQETQY
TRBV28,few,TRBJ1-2,ASRWDRVAGYT
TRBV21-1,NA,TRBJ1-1,ASRGGQGPGGEAF
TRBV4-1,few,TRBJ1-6,ASSQIQAGANSPLH
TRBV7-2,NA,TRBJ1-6,ASSVTVPGSPLH
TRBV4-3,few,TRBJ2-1,ASSLQPGGEQF
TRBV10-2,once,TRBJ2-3,ASSVQGLITDTQY
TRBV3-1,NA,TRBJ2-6,ASSHGLRDRSSGANVLT
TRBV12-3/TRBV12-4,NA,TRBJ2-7,ASSYGGPREQY
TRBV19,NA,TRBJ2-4,ASRGTTLAKNIQY
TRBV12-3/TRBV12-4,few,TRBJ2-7,ASSQEDKSYEQY
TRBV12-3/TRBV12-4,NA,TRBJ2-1,ASSLKAGTPEQF
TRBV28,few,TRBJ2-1,ASSLWTGRYGQF
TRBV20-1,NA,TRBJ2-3,SARDPPGRITQY
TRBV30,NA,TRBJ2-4,AWERGAPLAKNIQY
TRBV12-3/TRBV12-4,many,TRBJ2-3,ASSFRQDTQY
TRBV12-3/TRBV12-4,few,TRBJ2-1,ASSATSGGGNEQF
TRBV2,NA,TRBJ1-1,ASSGTGGLGEAF
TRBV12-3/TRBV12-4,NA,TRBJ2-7,ASSSPQRQGSYEQY